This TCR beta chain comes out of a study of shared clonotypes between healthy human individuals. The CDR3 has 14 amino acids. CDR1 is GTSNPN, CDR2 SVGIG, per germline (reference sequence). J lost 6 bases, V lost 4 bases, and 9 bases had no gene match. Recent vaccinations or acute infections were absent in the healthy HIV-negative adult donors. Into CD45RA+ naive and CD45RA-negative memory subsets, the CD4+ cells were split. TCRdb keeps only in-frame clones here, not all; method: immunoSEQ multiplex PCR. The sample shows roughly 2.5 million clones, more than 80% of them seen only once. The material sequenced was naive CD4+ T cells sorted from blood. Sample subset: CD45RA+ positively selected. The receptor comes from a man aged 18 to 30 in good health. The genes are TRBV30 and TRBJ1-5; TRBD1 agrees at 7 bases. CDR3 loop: CAWTTDRAVQPQHF. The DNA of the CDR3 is TGTGCCTGGACTACAGACAGGGCTGTTCAGCCCCAGCATTTT.